A single sample gave rise to the 18 T cell receptor beta chains below, sequenced in a study of T cells after yellow fever vaccination. TCRdb re-analysed the 5' RACE reads in MiXCR, keeping a single row per CDR3 protein. The top ten hold around 18% of the sample, which has approximately 350,000 distinct CDR3 sequences, approximately 10% seen once. The source material was PBMCs, sampled on the day of the first yellow fever vaccination. The receptors derive from a man between 18 and 29 years old who received the YFV17D yellow fever vaccine.

This clonotype was detected a few times. J is TRBJ2-3 and V is TRBV5-4, with TRBD2 matching over 10 bases. Germline CDR1 and CDR2: SGHNT and YYREEE (reference sequence). V was clipped by 2 bases and J by 6 bases; unmatched bases: 9. CDR3 length: 16 residues. The CDR3 DNA reads as TGTGCCAGCAGCTTAGTTCTAGCGGGGGACCCGGATACGCAGTATTTT. Translated, it gives CASSLVLAGDPDTQYF. Based on the CDR3 plus reference TRBV5-4 and TRBJ2-3, the full variable domain is ETGVTQSPTHLIKTRGQQVTLRCSSQSGHNTVSWYQQALGQGPQFIFQYYREEENGRGNFPPRFSGLQFPNYSSELNVNALELDDSALYLCASSLVLAGDPDTQYFGPGTRLTVL.

The J gene is TRBJ1-3, the V gene TRBV12-3 or TRBV12-4; tentative D call: TRBD1 (5 bases). This CDR3 has 18 amino acids. With 3 bases removed from V and 6 bases from J, the gap between germline ends came to 24 bases. The CDR3 is CASSFHSPGSGMENTIYF. The CDR3 region has the DNA TGTGCCAGCAGTTTTCATTCACCCGGGTCAGGGATGGAAAACACCATATATTTT.

This clonotype showed up just a few times. The chain carries TRBV5-4 and TRBJ2-3; 9 positions match TRBD2. Germline-derived CDR1 and CDR2 are SGHNT and YYREEE (reference sequence). The junction had 5 bases not matched to a gene; V was cut back by 0 bases and J by 6 bases. The CDR3 totals 15 residues. The CDR3 DNA reads TGTGCCAGCAGCTTGGAGGAGCGGGGGGACGATACGCAGTATTTT. Its protein is CASSLEERGDDTQYF.

This clonotype was counted a few times. The gene calls are TRBV5-5 and TRBJ1-4; D unresolved. Germline CDR1 reads SGHKS; CDR2 reads YYEKEE (reference sequence). The CDR3 is 16 residues long. Trimming removed 5 bases at V and 0 bases at J, with 14 bases between. The chain's CDR3 is CASRHEGRTTNEKLFF. The CDR3 DNA reads as TGTGCCAGCAGGCATGAAGGCCGTACAACTAATGAAAAACTGTTTTTT.

This clonotype was found many times. The rearrangement joins TRBV29-1 to TRBJ2-7, with 7 bases identical to TRBD1. There are 19 residues in the CDR3. Germline values: CDR1 SQVTM, CDR2 ANQGSEA. Trimming at V came to 2 bases and at J to 2 bases, leaving 21 bases not matched to a gene. The CDR3 region is CSVELHPGQQKEDTYEQYF. DNA for the CDR3: TGCAGCGTTGAACTTCATCCGGGACAGCAAAAGGAAGATACCTACGAGCAGTACTTC.

This chain links TRBV7-6 with TRBJ1-5, with TRBD1 matching 8 bases. The germline gives CDR1 SGHVS, CDR2 FNYEAQ. The CDR3 is made up of 15 amino acids. The J segment lost 6 bases and the V segment lost 1 base, leaving 5 bases of the junction unmatched. As DNA, the CDR3 is TGTGCCAGCAGCTTAGGGACAGGGACTGCTCAGCCCCAGCATTTT. Protein product: CASSLGTGTAQPQHF.

On this clonotype itself: Relative to the germline gene, one junction end is altered; a read error may explain this. This chain joins TRBV7-9 and TRBJ1-2; 10 bases map to TRBD1. This CDR3 has 14 residues. Germline values: CDR1 SEHNR, CDR2 FQNEAQ (reference sequence). Here the CDR3 reads CAGSTRTGGYGYTF. DNA of the CDR3: TGTGCCGGCAGCACCCGGACAGGGGGGTATGGCTACACCTTC.

This clonotype was counted between two and nine times. V is TRBV14 and J is TRBJ1-1; D gene ambiguous. Germline CDR1 is SGHDN and CDR2 is FVKESK. Between the trimmed V and J ends, which lost 4 bases and 0 bases, there was a span of 9 bases. The CDR3 totals 14 residues. The CDR3 spells CASSPVSVNTEAFF. The CDR3 DNA sequence: TGTGCCAGCAGCCCGGTATCGGTGAACACTGAAGCTTTCTTT.

This clonotype was counted between two and nine times. This sequence joins TRBV12-3 or TRBV12-4 and TRBJ2-7, with a weak D call TRBD2 (6 bases). This CDR3 spans 12 amino acids. V lost 3 bases to trimming and J lost 8 bases, with 11 bases between them. CDR3 nucleotides: TGTGCCAGCAGTTTGGGAGGACTAAAGCAGTACTTC. It is translated as CASSLGGLKQYF.

V is TRBV28 and J is TRBJ2-7, with D uncertain. Germline V CDR1 and CDR2: MDHEN, SYDVKM. The CDR3 spans 12 residues. Trimming took off 3 bases at V and 7 bases at J, with 10 bases between the two ends. The CDR3: CASSLRLEEQYF. The DNA for the CDR3 is TGTGCCAGCAGTTTGAGACTGGAGGAGCAGTACTTC.

V is TRBV28 and J is TRBJ2-3; TRBD2 matches at 14 bases. CDR3 length: 18 residues. Germline V lookup: CDR1 MDHEN, CDR2 SYDVKM. The trim removed 2 bases at V and 4 bases at J, leaving 8 bases unmatched. The CDR3 DNA sequence: TGTGCCAGCAGTTTAGGGGGACTAGCGGGGGCTGGGGCAGATACGCAGTATTTT. Translation: CASSLGGLAGAGADTQYF.

This clonotype occurred a few times. This chain connects TRBV29-1 to TRBJ2-5; D might be TRBD1 or TRBD2, each matching 5 bases. Per the germline V gene, CDR1 is SQVTM and CDR2 is ANQGSEA. This CDR3 has 12 amino acids. The V end was cut by 6 bases, the J end by 5 bases, with 13 bases between. The CDR3 DNA sequence: TGCAGCGTGGAACCGGGACGCGAGACCCAGTACTTC. Protein sequence: CSVEPGRETQYF.

The sample holds a few counts of this clonotype. The chain combines TRBV19 with TRBJ2-5; D not certain. The V gene's germline CDR1 is LNHDA and CDR2 SQIVND (reference sequence). V dropped 1 base and J dropped 5 bases, with 14 bases sitting between them. The CDR3 is 15 amino acids. The CDR3 nucleotides read TGTGCCAGTAGTATAGCAGGTCAGGATCGGGAGACCCAGTACTTC. Amino acids: CASSIAGQDRETQYF.

The rearrangement links TRBV4-1 to TRBJ2-7; 12 bases line up with TRBD2. This CDR3 has 17 amino acids. The germline CDR1 and CDR2 sequences are MGHRA and YSYEKL. Losses at the gene ends were 1 base for V and 2 bases for J; bases not matched to a gene: 6. CDR3 DNA: TGCGCCAGCAGCCAAGTTCTAGCGGGGGGGCCCCCCTACGAGCAGTACGTC. This translates into CASSQVLAGGPPYEQYV.

This clonotype was observed at least ten times. This sequence joins TRBV7-6 and TRBJ2-7; TRBD1 agrees at 9 bases. Germline assignment: CDR1 SGHVS and CDR2 FNYEAQ. Losses at the gene ends were 5 bases for V and 4 bases for J; bases not matched to a gene: 12. The CDR3 runs to 16 residues. The CDR3 DNA sequence: TGTGCCAGCAGCCTCTATGGGACAGGGTCGACGTACGAGCAGTACTTC. This codes for CASSLYGTGSTYEQYF.

At least ten counts were recorded for this clonotype. The junction shows a germline mismatch at one end, possibly a read error. The rearrangement joins TRBV12-3 or TRBV12-4 to TRBJ1-1; D not certain. The CDR3 totals 8 residues. The CDR3 coding sequence is TGTGCCAGCAGTTTACGGTACTTT. It is translated as CASSLRYF.

This clonotype has a handful of counts. CDR3 protein: CASSPLGKTQYF. CDR3 DNA sequence: TGTGCCAGCAGCCCCCTCGGGAAGACCCAGTACTTC. This chain links TRBV4-2 with TRBJ2-5, with D tentatively TRBD2 (5 bases). Trimming left V 4 bases short and J 6 bases short, with 9 bases between. The CDR3 spans 12 residues. The germline gives CDR1 LGHNA, CDR2 YNFKEQ.

J is TRBJ1-1 and V is TRBV4-3; D not resolved. Trimming took off 5 bases at V and 3 bases at J, with 10 bases between the two ends. The CDR3 spans 13 residues. Germline V lookup: CDR1 LGHNA, CDR2 YSLEER. CDR3 sequence: CASSARMDTEAFF. CDR3 bases: TGCGCCAGCAGCGCCAGGATGGACACTGAAGCTTTCTTT.